One and the same sample provided the 8 T cell receptor beta chains below, sequenced in a study of vaccination and CD4 T cells after COVID-19. These receptors' targets are unknown. Time point indicated: late sampling 161 to 241 days after vaccination in a few convalescent patients. Described treatment: approximately 10-day PBMC culture with coronavirus spike peptide pools or control peptides (ViraFEST assay). Sequencing of cultured CD4+ T cell DNA used the Oncomine TCR Beta short-read assay. MiXCR, run by TCRdb on the PCR reads, gives a single entry per CDR3 protein. The sample records tens of thousands of distinct CDR3 sequences, 30% to 45% being singletons. The sample in question was CD4+ T cells from blood, cultured in vitro, obtained about 7 months after SARS-CoV-2 vaccination. Every receptor here comes from a human donor who had recovered from COVID-19.

The genes are TRBV7-9 and TRBJ2-1; 10 nucleotides line up with TRBD2. CDR1 and CDR2 from the germline V gene are SEHNR and FQNEAQ (reference sequence). Germline trimming cut 5 bases from V and 3 bases from J; bases unmatched to any gene: 13. The CDR3 is 18 amino acids. As DNA, the CDR3 is TGTGCCAGCAGCACCCCAATTAGCGGGAGGAGGGACTACAATGAGCAGTTCTTC. This encodes CASSTPISGRRDYNEQFF.

The rearrangement joins TRBV28 to TRBJ2-6; a possible D gene is TRBD2 (6 bases). CDR3 length: 16 residues. The germline gives CDR1 MDHEN, CDR2 SYDVKM. Trimming pared 0 bases from V and 4 bases from J, leaving 10 bases between. The CDR3 DNA reads TGTGCCAGCAGTTTATGGGCGGGGAGCGGGGCCAACGTCCTGACTTTC. Amino acid sequence: CASSLWAGSGANVLTF.

This clonotype came up a few times. The chain carries TRBV15 and TRBJ2-3, with D unclear. The V end was cut by 5 bases, the J end by 0 bases, with 15 bases between. The CDR3 is 16 residues long. Germline V gives CDR1 LNHNV, CDR2 YYDKDF (reference sequence). The CDR3 coding sequence is TGTGCCACCAGCTCTCCCCTACGAAGGAGCACAGATACGCAGTATTTT. This translates into CATSSPLRRSTDTQYF.

This clonotype has only a few counts. The rearrangement links TRBV6-2 or TRBV6-3 to TRBJ1-5, with D hard to call. The CDR3 loop spans 15 amino acids. The germline V and J ends were trimmed by 0 bases and 0 bases, with 6 bases remaining between them. Germline assignment: CDR1 MNHEY and CDR2 SVGEGT. This CDR3 is CASSYSYASNQPQHF. DNA for the CDR3: TGTGCCAGCAGTTACTCATACGCTAGCAATCAGCCCCAGCATTTT.

This clonotype was seen a few times. The chain carries TRBV19 and TRBJ2-7; D remains unclear. The CDR3 consists of 15 residues. CDR1 LNHDA and CDR2 SQIVND come from the germline V gene (reference sequence). Trimming shortened V by 1 base and J by 0 bases, and 10 bases separated the two germline ends. The CDR3 coding sequence is TGTGCCAGTAGTATAGCGGCGTACAGCTCCTACGAGCAGTACTTC. Its translation: CASSIAAYSSYEQYF.

In its sample, this clonotype ranks as medium-sized. This sequence joins TRBV7-3 and TRBJ2-3; tentative D call: TRBD2 (5 bases). The CDR3 runs to 13 residues. V gave up 2 bases and J gave up 4 bases, with 7 bases separating them. Germline loops: CDR1 SGHTA, CDR2 FQGTGA. The CDR3 is CASSLLSADTQYF. The CDR3 DNA reads TGTGCCAGCAGCTTACTTAGCGCAGATACGCAGTATTTT.

The genes are TRBV28 and TRBJ2-7; 9 nucleotides match TRBD1. The CDR3 runs 15 residues. Germline V gene data show CDR1 as MDHEN and CDR2 as SYDVKM. With 4 bases clipped from V and 2 bases from J, the junction kept 6 bases outside the gene matches. CDR3 protein: CASSSQGATTYEQYF. The CDR3 nucleotides are TGTGCCAGCAGTTCACAGGGGGCGACCACCTACGAGCAGTACTTC.

The rearrangement joins TRBV11-2 to TRBJ1-1; TRBD1 aligns across 8 bases. This CDR3 has 12 residues. Germline loops: CDR1 SGHAT, CDR2 FQNNGV. V gave up 7 bases and J gave up 8 bases; unmatched junction bases: 6. The CDR3 DNA is TGTGCCAGCAACCTACGGACAGGGGAAGCTTTCTTT. This encodes CASNLRTGEAFF.